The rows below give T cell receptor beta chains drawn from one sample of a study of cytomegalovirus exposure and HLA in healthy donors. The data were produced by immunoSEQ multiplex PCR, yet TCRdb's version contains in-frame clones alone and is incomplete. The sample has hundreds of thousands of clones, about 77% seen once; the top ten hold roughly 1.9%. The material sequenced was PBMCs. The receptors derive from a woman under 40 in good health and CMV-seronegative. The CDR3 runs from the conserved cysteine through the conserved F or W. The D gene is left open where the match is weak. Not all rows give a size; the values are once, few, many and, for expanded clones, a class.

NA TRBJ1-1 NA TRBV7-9 CASSFWGGLEAFF TGTGCCAGCAGCTTTTGGGGAGGTCTGGAAGCTTTCTTT
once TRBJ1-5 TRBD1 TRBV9 CASTPEDRVDQPQHF TGTGCCAGCACACCCGAGGACAGGGTAGATCAGCCCCAGCATTTT
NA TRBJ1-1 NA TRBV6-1 CASSEERPLGTEAFF TGTGCCAGCAGTGAGGAAAGGCCCCTCGGGACTGAAGCTTTCTTT
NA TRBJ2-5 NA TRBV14 CASSQAYREFVETQYF TGTGCCAGCAGCCAAGCTTATAGGGAGTTTGTCGAGACCCAGTACTTC
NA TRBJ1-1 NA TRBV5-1 CASSRGGGENTEAFF TGCGCCAGCAGCCGGGGCGGGGGCGAGAACACTGAAGCTTTCTTT
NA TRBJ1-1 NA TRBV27 CASSLGGGTEAFF TGTGCCAGCAGTTTAGGGGGAGGGACTGAAGCTTTCTTT
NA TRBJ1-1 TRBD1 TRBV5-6 CASSSGQGATEAFF TGTGCCAGCAGCTCGGGACAGGGGGCCACTGAAGCTTTCTTT
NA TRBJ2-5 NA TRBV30 CAWSIGGRGETQYF TGTGCCTGGAGTATCGGGGGGCGGGGAGAGACCCAGTACTTC
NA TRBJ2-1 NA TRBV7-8 CASSLGVSASPRDEQFF TGTGCCAGCAGCTTGGGAGTTAGCGCCTCTCCGAGGGATGAGCAGTTCTTC
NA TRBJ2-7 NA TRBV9 CASSDIQGTEQYF TGTGCCAGCAGCGACATACAGGGAACCGAGCAGTACTTC
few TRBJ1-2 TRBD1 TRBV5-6 CASSLTGVNYGYTF TGTGCCAGCAGCCTTACAGGGGTTAACTATGGCTACACCTTC
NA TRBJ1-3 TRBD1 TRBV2 CASSLIQGMENTIYF TGTGCCAGCAGTCTCATACAGGGGATGGAAAACACCATATATTTT
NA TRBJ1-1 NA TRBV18 CASSPQRNTEAFF TGTGCCAGCTCACCACAGAGAAACACTGAAGCTTTCTTT
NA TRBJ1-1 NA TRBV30 CAWKWGSLYTEAFF TGTGCCTGGAAATGGGGCAGTCTGTATACTGAAGCTTTCTTT
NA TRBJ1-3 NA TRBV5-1 CASKDDRSSGNTIYF TGCGCCAGCAAAGACGACAGAAGCTCTGGAAACACCATATATTTT
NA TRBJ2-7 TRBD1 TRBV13 CASSSSRTGGNEQYF TGTGCCAGCAGCTCATCCAGGACAGGGGGGAACGAGCAGTACTTC
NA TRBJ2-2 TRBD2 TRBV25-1 CASSEYAGGTGELFF TGTGCCAGCAGTGAATATGCGGGGGGCACCGGGGAGCTGTTTTTT
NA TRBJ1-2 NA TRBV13 CASSPTGYYGYTF TGTGCCAGCAGCCCGACAGGCTACTATGGCTACACCTTC
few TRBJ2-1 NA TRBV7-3 CASSPLATSSYNEQFF TGTGCCAGCAGCCCCCTAGCGACCAGCTCCTACAATGAGCAGTTCTTC
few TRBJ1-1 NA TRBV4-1 CASSQVAATEAFF TGCGCCAGCAGCCAAGTGGCGGCCACTGAAGCTTTCTTT
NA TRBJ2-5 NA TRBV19 CASSLGSGRETQYF TGTGCCAGTAGCCTTGGCAGCGGGCGAGAGACCCAGTACTTC
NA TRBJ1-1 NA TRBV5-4 CASSPVVGGYVTEAFF TGTGCCAGCAGCCCCGTGGTTGGGGGGTATGTCACTGAAGCTTTCTTT
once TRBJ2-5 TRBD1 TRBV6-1 CASGWTGVVVETQYF TGTGCCAGCGGTTGGACAGGGGTGGTTGTAGAGACCCAGTACTTC
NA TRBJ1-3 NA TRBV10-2 CASSDPDTIYF TGCGCCAGCAGTGACCCGGACACCATATATTTT
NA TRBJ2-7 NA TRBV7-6 CASSLSTEYEQYF TGTGCCAGCAGCCTGTCGACGGAGTACGAGCAGTACTTC
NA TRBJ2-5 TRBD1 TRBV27 CASRGQGSPETQYF TGTGCCAGCAGGGGACAGGGCTCCCCAGAGACCCAGTACTTC
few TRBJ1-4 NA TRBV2 CASSETEATNEKLFF TGTGCCAGCAGTGAGACAGAAGCAACTAATGAAAAACTGTTTTTT
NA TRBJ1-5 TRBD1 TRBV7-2 CASSFTGASNQPQHF TGTGCCAGCAGCTTTACAGGGGCCTCCAATCAGCCCCAGCATTTT
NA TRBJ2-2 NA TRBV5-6 CASSLVQGTGELFF TGTGCCAGCAGCTTGGTGCAGGGGACCGGGGAGCTGTTTTTT
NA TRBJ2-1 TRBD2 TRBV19 CASRGTSVYNEQFF TGTGCCAGTCGTGGGACTAGCGTCTACAATGAGCAGTTCTTC
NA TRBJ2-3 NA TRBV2 CASSRQGTDTQYF TGTGCCAGCAGCCGACAGGGCACAGATACGCAGTATTTT
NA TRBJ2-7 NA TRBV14 CASRPRGGRNHEQYF TGTGCCAGCAGACCGAGGGGGGGAAGAAACCACGAGCAGTACTTC
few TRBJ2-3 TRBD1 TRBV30 CAWSVGQGVITDTQYF TGTGCCTGGAGCGTTGGACAGGGAGTCATAACAGATACGCAGTATTTT
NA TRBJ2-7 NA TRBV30 CAWSRDNYEQYF TGTGCCTGGAGTAGGGACAACTACGAGCAGTACTTC
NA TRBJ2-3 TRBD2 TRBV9 CASSVAREAFHTQYF TGTGCCAGCAGCGTAGCGCGGGAGGCGTTCCATACGCAGTATTTT
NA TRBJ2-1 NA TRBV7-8 CASSPPSEDSSYNEQFF TGTGCCAGCAGCCCGCCCTCAGAAGACAGCTCCTACAATGAGCAGTTCTTC
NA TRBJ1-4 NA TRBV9 CASSVSMGGTNEKLFF TGTGCCAGCAGCGTATCCATGGGGGGAACAAATGAAAAACTGTTTTTT
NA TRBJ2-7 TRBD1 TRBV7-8 CASSSRQGLYEQYF TGTGCCAGCAGCTCGCGACAGGGCCTCTACGAGCAGTACTTC
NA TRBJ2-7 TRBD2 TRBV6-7 CASSYQPSGGIGEQYF TGTGCCAGCAGTTACCAACCTAGCGGGGGTATAGGGGAGCAGTACTTC
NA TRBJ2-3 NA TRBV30 CAWSHSSRSTDTQYF TGTGCCTGGAGTCATTCGTCGAGGAGCACAGATACGCAGTATTTT
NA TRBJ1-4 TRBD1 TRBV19 CASSITGEVSEKLFF TGTGCCAGTAGTATCACAGGGGAGGTAAGTGAAAAACTGTTTTTT
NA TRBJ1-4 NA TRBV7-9 CSGGGEKLFF TGTTCCGGGGGGGGAGAAAAACTGTTTTTT
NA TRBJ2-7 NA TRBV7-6 CASSLEASVTYEQYF TGTGCCAGCAGCTTAGAAGCTAGCGTGACCTACGAGCAGTACTTC
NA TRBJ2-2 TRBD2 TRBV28 CANQAGGTCDRGAVF TGTGCCAACCAAGCGGGGGGGACTTGTGATCGGGGAGCTGTTTTT
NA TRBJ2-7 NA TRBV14 CASSPLSTGFRVGEQSF TGTGCCAGCAGCCCACTATCGACCGGGTTCCGGGTTGGGGAGCAGTCCTTC
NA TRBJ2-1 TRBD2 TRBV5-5 CASSMGLAGGNEQFF TGTGCCAGCAGCATGGGACTAGCGGGAGGGAATGAGCAGTTCTTC
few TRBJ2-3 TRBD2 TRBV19 CASSDPRRGGSTDTQYF TGTGCCAGTAGTGATCCAAGAAGGGGAGGGAGCACAGATACGCAGTATTTT
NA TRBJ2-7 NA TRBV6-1 CASSEGSTGSYEQYF TGTGCCAGCAGTGAAGGTTCGACAGGCTCCTACGAGCAGTACTTC
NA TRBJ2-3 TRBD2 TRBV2 CASRWTSGRTDTQYF TGTGCCAGCAGGTGGACTAGCGGGAGGACAGATACGCAGTATTTT
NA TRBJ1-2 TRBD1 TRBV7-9 CASSQTGAHYGYTF TGTGCCAGCAGCCAGACAGGGGCCCACTATGGCTACACCTTC
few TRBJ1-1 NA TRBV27 CASRQGEVTEAFF TGTGCCAGCAGACAGGGAGAGGTCACTGAAGCTTTCTTT
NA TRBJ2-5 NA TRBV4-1 CASSQDNGGPGGRTQYF TGCGCCAGCAGCCAAGATAATGGGGGCCCGGGGGGTCGGACCCAGTACTTC
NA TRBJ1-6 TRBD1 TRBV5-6 CASSYPTGGVNSPLHF TGTGCCAGCAGCTACCCGACAGGGGGCGTCAATTCACCCCTCCACTTT
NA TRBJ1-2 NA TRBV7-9 CASSLGQINYGYTF TGTGCCAGCAGCTTAGGGCAGATTAACTATGGCTACACCTTC
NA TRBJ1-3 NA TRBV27 CASSSAGPGNTIYF TGTGCCAGCAGTTCAGCAGGCCCTGGAAACACCATATATTTT